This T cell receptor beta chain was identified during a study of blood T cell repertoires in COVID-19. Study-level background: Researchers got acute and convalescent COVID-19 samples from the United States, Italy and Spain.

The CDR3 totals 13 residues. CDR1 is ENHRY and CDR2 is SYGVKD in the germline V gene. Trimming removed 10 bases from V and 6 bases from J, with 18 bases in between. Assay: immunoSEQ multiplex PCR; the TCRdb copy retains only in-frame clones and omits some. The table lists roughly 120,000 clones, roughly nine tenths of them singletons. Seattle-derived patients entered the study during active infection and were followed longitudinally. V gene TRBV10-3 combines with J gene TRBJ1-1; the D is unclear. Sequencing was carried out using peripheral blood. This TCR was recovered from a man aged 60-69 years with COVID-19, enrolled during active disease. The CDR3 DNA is TGTGCCAGCCGTCCAGATGACGAGGCTGAAGCTTTCTTT. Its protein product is CASRPDDEAEAFF.